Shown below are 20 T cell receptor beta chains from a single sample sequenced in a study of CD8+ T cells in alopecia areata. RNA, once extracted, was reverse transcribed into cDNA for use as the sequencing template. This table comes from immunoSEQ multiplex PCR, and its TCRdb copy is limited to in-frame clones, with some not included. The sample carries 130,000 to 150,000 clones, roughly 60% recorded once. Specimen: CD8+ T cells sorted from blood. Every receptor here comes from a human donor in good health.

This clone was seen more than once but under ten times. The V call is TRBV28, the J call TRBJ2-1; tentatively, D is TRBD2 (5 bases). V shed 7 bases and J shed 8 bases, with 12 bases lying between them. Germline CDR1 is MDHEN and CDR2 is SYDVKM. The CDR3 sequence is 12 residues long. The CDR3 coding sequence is TGTGCCAGCATCCGAGGGAGAGATGAGCAGTTCTTC. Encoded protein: CASIRGRDEQFF.

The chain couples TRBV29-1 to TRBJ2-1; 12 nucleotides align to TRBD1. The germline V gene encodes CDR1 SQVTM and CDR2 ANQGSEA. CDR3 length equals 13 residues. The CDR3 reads CRAEGQGANEQFF. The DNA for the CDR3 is TGCAGAGCCGAGGGACAGGGGGCCAATGAGCAGTTCTTC.

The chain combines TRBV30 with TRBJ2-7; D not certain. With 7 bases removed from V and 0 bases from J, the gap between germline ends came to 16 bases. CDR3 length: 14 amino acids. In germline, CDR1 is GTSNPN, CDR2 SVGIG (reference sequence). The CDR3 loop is CASSRAISSYEQYF. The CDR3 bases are TGTGCCTCCTCCCGGGCGATAAGCTCCTACGAGCAGTACTTC.

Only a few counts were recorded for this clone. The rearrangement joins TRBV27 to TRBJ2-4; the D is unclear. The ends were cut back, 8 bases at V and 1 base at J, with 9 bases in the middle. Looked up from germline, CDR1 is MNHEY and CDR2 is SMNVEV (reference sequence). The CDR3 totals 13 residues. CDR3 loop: CASSTGAKNIQYF. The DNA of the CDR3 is TGTGCCAGCTCAACTGGCGCCAAAAACATTCAGTACTTC.

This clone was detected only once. The CDR3 DNA reads as TGTGCCAGCAGCTTAGCGAGGTACTACGAGCAGTACTTC. The encoded protein is CASSLARYYEQYF. The chain is built from TRBV7-2 and TRBJ2-7; D gene ambiguous. This CDR3 contains 13 residues. V shed 0 bases and J shed 3 bases, with 6 bases lying between them. Germline CDR1 and CDR2: SGHTA and FQGNSA.

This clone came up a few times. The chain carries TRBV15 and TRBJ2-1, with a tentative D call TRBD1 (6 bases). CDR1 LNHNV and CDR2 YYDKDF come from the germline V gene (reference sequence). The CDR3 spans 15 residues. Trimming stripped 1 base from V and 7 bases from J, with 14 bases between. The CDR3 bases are TGTGCCACCAGCAGAGTAGGGGGAAGCACTAATGAGCAGTTCTTC. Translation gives CATSRVGGSTNEQFF.

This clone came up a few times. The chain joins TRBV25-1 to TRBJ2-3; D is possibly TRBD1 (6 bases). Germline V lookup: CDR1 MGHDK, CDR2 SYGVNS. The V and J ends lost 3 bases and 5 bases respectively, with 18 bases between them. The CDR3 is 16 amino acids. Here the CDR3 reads CASSDQGPWRKDTQYF. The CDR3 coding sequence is TGTGCCAGCAGTGACCAGGGGCCGTGGCGTAAAGATACGCAGTATTTT.

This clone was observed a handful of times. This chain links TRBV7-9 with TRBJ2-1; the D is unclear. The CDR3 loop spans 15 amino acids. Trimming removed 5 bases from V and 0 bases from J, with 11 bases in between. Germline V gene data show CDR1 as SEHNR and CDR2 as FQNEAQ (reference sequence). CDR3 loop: CASSPLESSYNEQFF. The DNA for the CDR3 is TGTGCCAGCAGCCCCTTGGAGAGCTCCTACAATGAGCAGTTCTTC.

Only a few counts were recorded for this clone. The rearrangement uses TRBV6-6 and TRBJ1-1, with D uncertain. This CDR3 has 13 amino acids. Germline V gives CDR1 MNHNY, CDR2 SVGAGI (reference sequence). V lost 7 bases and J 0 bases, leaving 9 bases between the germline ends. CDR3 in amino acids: CASTLQMNTEAFF. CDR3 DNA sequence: TGTGCCAGCACTCTCCAGATGAACACTGAAGCTTTCTTT.

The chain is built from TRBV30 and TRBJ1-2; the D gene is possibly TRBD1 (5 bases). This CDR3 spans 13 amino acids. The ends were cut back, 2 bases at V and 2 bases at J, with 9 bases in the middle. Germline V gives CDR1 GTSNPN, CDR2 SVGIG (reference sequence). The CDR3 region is CAWSKGRNYGYTF. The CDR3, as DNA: TGTGCCTGGAGTAAGGGACGGAACTATGGCTACACCTTC. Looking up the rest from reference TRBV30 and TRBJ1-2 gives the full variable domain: SQTIHQWPATLVQPVGSPLSLECTVEGTSNPNLYWYRQAAGRGLQLLFYSVGIGQISSEVPQNLSASRPQDRQFILSSKKLLLSDSGFYLCAWSKGRNYGYTFGSGTRLTVV.

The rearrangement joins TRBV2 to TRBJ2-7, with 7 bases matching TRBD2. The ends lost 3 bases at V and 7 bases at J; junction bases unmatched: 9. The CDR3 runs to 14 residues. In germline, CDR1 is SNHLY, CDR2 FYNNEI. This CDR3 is CASSEPGGYKEQYF. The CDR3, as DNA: TGTGCCAGCAGTGAGCCCGGGGGGTATAAAGAGCAGTACTTC. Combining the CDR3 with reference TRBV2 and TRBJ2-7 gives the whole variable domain EPEVTQTPSHQVTQMGQEVILRCVPISNHLYFYWYRQILGQKVEFLVSFYNNEISEKSEIFDDQFSVERPDGSNFTLKIRSTKLEDSAMYFCASSEPGGYKEQYFGPGTRLTVT.

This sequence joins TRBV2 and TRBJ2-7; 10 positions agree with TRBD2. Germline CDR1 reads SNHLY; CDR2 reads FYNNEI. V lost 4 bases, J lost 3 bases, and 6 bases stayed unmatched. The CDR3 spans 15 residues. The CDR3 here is CASSVVLAGDYEQYF. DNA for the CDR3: TGTGCCAGCAGTGTAGTTCTAGCGGGAGACTACGAGCAGTACTTC.

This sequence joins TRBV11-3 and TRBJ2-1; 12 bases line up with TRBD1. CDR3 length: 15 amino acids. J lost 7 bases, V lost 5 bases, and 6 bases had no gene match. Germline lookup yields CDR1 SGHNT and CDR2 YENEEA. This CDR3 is CASSTRDRGLNEQFF. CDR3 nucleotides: TGTGCCAGCAGCACCCGGGACAGGGGGCTAAATGAGCAGTTCTTC. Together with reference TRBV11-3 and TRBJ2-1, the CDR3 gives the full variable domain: EAGVVQSPRYKIIEKKQPVAFWCNPISGHNTLYWYLQNLGQGPELLIRYENEEAVDDSQLPKDRFSAERLKGVDSTLKIQPAELGDSAVYLCASSTRDRGLNEQFFGPGTRLTVL.

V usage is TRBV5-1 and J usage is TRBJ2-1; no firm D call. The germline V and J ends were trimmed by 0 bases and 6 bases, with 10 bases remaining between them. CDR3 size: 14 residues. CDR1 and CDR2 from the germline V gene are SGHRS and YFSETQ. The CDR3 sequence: CASSLEGTGNEQFF. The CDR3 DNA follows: TGCGCCAGCAGCTTGGAGGGCACCGGCAATGAGCAGTTCTTC.

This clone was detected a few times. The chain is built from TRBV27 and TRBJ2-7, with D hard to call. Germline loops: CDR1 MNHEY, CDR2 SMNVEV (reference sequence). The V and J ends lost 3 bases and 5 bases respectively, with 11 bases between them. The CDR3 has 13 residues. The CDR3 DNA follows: TGTGCCAGCAGTTTCACGCTTCGCGACGAGCAGTACTTC. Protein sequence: CASSFTLRDEQYF.

In DNA, the CDR3 is TGTGCCTGGAATGCGGGAGGGCCGGTCAATGAGCAGTTCTTC. It specifies CAWNAGGPVNEQFF. This chain uses TRBV30 with TRBJ2-1; 9 bases align to TRBD2. The CDR3 loop spans 14 amino acids. Germline CDR1 GTSNPN, CDR2 SVGIG (reference sequence). V dropped 4 bases and J dropped 6; count of bases not matched to a gene: 7.

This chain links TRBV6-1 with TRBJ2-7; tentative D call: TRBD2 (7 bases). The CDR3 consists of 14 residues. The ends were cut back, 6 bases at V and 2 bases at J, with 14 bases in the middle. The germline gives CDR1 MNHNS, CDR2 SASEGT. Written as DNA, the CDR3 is TGTGCCAGCAGGAGGGGGGGATTAGCCTACGAGCAGTACTTC. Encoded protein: CASRRGGLAYEQYF.

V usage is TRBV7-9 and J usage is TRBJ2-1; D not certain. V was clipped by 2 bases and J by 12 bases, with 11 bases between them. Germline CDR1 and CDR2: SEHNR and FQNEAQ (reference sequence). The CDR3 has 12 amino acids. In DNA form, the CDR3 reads TGTGCCAGCAGCTTAATATCCAGTGGGCAGTTCTTC. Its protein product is CASSLISSGQFF. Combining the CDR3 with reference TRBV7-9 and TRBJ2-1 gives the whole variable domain DTGVSQNPRHKITKRGQNVTFRCDPISEHNRLYWYRQTLGQGPEFLTYFQNEAQLEKSRLLSDRFSAERPKGSFSTLEIQRTEQGDSAMYLCASSLISSGQFFGPGTRLTVL.

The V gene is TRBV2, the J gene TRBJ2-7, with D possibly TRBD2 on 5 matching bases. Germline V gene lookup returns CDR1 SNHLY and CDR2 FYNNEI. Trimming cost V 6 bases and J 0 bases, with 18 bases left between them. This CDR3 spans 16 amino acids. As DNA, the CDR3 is TGTGCCAGCAGCCGAGGGCCAGGAAAAAGCTCCTACGAGCAGTACTTC. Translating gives CASSRGPGKSSYEQYF.

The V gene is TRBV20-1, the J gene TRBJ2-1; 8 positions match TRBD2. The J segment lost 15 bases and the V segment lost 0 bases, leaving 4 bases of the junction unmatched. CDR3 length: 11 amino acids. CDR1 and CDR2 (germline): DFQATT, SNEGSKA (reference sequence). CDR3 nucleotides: TGCAGTGCTAGAGAAAGCGGGAGTATGTTCTTC. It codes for CSARESGSMFF.